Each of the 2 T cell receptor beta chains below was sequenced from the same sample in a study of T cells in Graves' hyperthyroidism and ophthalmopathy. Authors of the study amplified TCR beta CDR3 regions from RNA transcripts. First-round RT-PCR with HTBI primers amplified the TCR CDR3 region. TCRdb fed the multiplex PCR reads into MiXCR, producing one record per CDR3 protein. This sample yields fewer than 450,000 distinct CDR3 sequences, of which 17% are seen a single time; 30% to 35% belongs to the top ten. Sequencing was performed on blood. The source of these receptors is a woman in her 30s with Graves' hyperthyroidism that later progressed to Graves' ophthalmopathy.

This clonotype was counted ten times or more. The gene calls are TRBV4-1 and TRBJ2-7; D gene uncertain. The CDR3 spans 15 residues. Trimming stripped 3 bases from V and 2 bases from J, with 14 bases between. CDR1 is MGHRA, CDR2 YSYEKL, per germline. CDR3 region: CASSQTLAGPYEQYF. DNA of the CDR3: TGCGCCAGCAGCCAGACTTTGGCAGGACCCTACGAGCAGTACTTC.

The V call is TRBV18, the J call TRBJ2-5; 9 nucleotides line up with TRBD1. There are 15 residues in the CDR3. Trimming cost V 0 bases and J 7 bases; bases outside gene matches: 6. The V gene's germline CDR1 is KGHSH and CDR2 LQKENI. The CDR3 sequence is CASSPPEDRGGTQYF. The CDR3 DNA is TGTGCCAGCTCACCACCGGAGGACAGGGGAGGGACCCAGTACTTC.